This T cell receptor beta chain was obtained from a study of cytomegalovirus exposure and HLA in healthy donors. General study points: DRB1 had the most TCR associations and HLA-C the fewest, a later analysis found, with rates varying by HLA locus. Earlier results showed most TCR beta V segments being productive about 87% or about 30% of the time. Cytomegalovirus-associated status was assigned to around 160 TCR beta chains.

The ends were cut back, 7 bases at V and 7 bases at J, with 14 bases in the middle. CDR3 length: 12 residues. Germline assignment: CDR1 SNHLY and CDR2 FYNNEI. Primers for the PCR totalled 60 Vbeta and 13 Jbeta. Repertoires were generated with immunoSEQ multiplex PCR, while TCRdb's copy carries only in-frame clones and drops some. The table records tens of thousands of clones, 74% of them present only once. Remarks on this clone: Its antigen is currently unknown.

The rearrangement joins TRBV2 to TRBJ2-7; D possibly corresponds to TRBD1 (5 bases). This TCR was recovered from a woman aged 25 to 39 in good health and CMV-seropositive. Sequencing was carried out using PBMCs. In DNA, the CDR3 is TGTGCCAGCACCCGACAGATGGGAGAGCAGTACTTC. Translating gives CASTRQMGEQYF.